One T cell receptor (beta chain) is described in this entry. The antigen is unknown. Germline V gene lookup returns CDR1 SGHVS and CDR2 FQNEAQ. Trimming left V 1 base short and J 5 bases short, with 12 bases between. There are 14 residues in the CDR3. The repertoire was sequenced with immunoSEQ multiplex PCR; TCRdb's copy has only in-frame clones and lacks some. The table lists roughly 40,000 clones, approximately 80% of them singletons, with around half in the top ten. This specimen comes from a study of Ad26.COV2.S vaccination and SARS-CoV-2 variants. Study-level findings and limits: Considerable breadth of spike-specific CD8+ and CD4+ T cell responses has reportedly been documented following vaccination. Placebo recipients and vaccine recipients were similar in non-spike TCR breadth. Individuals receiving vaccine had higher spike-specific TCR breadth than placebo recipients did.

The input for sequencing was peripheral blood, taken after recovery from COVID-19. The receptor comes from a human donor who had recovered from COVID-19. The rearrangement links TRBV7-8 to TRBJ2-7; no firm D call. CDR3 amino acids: CASSLGGLSNEQYF. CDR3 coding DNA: TGTGCCAGCAGCTTAGGCGGCCTAAGCAACGAGCAGTACTTC.